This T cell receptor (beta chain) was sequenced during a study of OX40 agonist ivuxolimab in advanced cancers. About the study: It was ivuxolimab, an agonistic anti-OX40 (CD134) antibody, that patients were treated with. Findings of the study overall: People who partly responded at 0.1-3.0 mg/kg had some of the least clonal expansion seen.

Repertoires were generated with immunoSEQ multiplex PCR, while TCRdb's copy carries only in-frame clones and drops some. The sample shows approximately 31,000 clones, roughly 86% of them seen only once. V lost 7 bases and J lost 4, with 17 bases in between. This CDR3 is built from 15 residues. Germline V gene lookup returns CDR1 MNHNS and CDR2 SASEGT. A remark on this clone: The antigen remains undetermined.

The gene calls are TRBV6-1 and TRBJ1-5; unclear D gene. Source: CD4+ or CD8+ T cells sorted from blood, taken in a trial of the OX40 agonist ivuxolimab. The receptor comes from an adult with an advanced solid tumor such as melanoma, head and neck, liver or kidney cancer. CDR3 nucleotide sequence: TGTGCCAGCACCCAAGGCGCAGTGGCGAATCAGCCCCAGCATTTT. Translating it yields CASTQGAVANQPQHF.